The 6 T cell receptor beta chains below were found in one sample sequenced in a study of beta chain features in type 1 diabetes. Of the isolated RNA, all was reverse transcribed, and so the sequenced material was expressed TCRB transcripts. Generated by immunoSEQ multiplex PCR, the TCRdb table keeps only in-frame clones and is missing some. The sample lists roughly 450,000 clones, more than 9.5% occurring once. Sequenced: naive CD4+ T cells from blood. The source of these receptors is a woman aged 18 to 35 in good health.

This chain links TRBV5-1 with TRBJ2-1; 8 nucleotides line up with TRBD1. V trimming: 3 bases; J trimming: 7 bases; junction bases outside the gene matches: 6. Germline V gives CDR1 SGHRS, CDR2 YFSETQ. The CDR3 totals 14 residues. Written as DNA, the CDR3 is TGCGCCAGCAGCTCGGACAGGGTCGGTAATGAGCAGTTCTTC. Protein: CASSSDRVGNEQFF.

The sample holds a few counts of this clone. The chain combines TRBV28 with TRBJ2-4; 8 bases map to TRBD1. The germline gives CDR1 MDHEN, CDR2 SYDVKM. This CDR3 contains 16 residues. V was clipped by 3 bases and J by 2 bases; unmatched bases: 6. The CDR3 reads CASSLTGDFPKNIQYF. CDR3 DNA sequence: TGTGCCAGCAGTTTGACAGGGGATTTTCCCAAAAACATTCAGTACTTC.

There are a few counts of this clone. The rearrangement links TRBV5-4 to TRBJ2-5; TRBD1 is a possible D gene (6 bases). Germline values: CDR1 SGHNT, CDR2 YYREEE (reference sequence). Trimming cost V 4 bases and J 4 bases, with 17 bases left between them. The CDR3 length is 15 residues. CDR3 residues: CASSDHRTGLETQYF. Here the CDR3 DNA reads TGTGCCAGCAGCGACCACAGAACAGGGTTAGAGACCCAGTACTTC. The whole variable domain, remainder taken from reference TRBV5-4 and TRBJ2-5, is ETGVTQSPTHLIKTRGQQVTLRCSSQSGHNTVSWYQQALGQGPQFIFQYYREEENGRGNFPPRFSGLQFPNYSSELNVNALELDDSALYLCASSDHRTGLETQYFGPGTRLLVL.

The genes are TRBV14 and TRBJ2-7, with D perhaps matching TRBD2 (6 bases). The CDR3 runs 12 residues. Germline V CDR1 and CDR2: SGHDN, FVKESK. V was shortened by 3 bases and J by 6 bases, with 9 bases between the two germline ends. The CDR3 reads CASSQTGGEQYV. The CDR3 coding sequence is TGTGCCAGCAGCCAGACCGGGGGCGAGCAGTACGTC.

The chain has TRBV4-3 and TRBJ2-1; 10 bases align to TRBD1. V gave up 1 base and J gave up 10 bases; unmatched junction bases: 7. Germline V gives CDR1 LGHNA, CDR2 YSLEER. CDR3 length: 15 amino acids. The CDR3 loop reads CASSQGGTGVREQFF. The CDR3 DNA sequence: TGCGCCAGCAGCCAAGGCGGGACAGGGGTGAGGGAGCAGTTCTTC.

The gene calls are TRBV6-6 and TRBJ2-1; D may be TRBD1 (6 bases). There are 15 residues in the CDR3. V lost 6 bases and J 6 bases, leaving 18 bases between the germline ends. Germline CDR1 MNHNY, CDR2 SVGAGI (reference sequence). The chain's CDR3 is CASRQGLIAVNEQFF. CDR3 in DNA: TGTGCCAGCAGACAGGGATTGATAGCCGTCAATGAGCAGTTCTTC.